This T cell receptor (beta chain) stems from a study of Graves' ophthalmopathy and Graves' hyperthyroidism. Study-level information: Before any treatment was given, at initial diagnosis, peripheral blood was collected.

General study findings and limits: The model achieved under 71% sensitivity and roughly 72% specificity for ophthalmopathy progression.

From fresh peripheral blood, 8.5 to 10 ml in volume, the PBMCs were obtained. Scientists amplified the TCR beta CDR3 regions from RNA transcripts. The first-round RT-PCR employed HTBI primers together with the Qiagen OneStep RT-PCR kit. A multiplex PCR was then performed as the second round. MiXCR, applied by TCRdb to the multiplex PCR reads, yields one record per CDR3 protein. The data contain almost 750,000 distinct CDR3 sequences, 35% to 50% of them seen just once; the ten biggest clones take up 44%. A note on this clonotype: Its antigen is still unknown.

This receptor was obtained from an adult man with Graves' ophthalmopathy. Sample: peripheral blood.

In DNA form, the CDR3 reads TGTGCCAGCAGTCGATGGACAGGGCAAGGCTACACCTTC. Its protein product is CASSRWTGQGYTF. J is TRBJ1-2 and V is TRBV12-3 or TRBV12-4; 8 positions agree with TRBD1. CDR3 size: 13 residues. The V and J ends lost 5 bases and 8 bases, in that order; junction bases with no gene match: 7.